A single sample is the source of the 25 T cell receptor beta chains below, sequenced in a study of cytomegalovirus exposure and HLA in healthy donors. PCR amplification relied on 60 Vbeta primers (plus 13 Jbeta primers). Libraries were prepared by immunoSEQ multiplex PCR; TCRdb keeps only in-frame clonotypes and omits some of them. Of about 150,000 clones in the sample, approximately 79% were seen once. Sequencing was performed on PBMCs. These receptors came from a man aged 50 to 60 in good health and CMV-seropositive.

This chain joins TRBV19 and TRBJ2-7, with 8 nucleotides matching TRBD2. Germline V gives CDR1 LNHDA, CDR2 SQIVND (reference sequence). The junction had 10 bases not matched to a gene; V was cut back by 6 bases and J by 6 bases. This CDR3 is built from 14 residues. This chain's CDR3 is CASSVGRAGVEQYF. The CDR3 DNA sequence: TGTGCCAGTAGCGTCGGGAGGGCCGGGGTCGAGCAGTACTTC. Drawing the rest from reference TRBV19 and TRBJ2-7, the complete variable domain is DGGITQSPKYLFRKEGQNVTLSCEQNLNHDAMYWYRQDPGQGLRLIYYSQIVNDFQKGDIAEGYSVSREKKESFPLTVTSAQKNPTAFYLCASSVGRAGVEQYFGPGTRLTVT.

J is TRBJ1-2 and V is TRBV6-5, with TRBD1 matching 9 bases. Germline CDR1 and CDR2: MNHEY and SVGAGI. The trim removed 6 bases at V and 7 bases at J, leaving 6 bases unmatched. The CDR3 extends over 13 amino acids. The CDR3, as DNA: TGTGCCAGCAGACCACAGGGGGCAGGTGGCTACACCTTC. Translation: CASRPQGAGGYTF.

V gene TRBV29-1 combines with J gene TRBJ2-1; D may be TRBD2 (6 bases). Trimming pared 3 bases from V and 5 bases from J, leaving 14 bases between. Germline V CDR1 and CDR2: SQVTM, ANQGSEA. The CDR3 sequence is 14 residues long. The CDR3 nucleotides read TGCAGCGTTGATGGGCCTAGCGCGAACAATGAGCAGTTCTTC. Protein: CSVDGPSANNEQFF.

This clone was counted between two and nine times. This chain links TRBV6-1 with TRBJ1-2; D is uncertain. Trimming stripped 6 bases from V and 2 bases from J, with 10 bases between. This CDR3 region has 13 residues. CDR1 is MNHNS and CDR2 is SASEGT in the germline V gene. The CDR3 DNA follows: TGTGCCAGCAGACTCATCCCAAACTATGGCTACACCTTC. It is translated as CASRLIPNYGYTF.

The V gene is TRBV5-1, the J gene TRBJ2-5; TRBD2 agrees at 12 bases. TRBJ2-7 explains the end of the DNA better; the J call may be wrong. Germline CDR1 is SGHRS and CDR2 is YFSETQ. This CDR3 spans 16 amino acids. The CDR3 sequence: CASSLGPSGRGYEQYF. The CDR3 DNA reads TGCGCCAGCAGCTTGGGCCCTAGCGGGAGGGGATACGAGCAGTACTTC.

The chain carries TRBV6-1 and TRBJ2-6; a possible D gene is TRBD1 (6 bases). Germline loops: CDR1 MNHNS, CDR2 SASEGT. The germline V and J ends were trimmed by 7 bases and 0 bases, with 10 bases remaining between them. The CDR3 consists of 15 residues. CDR3 sequence reads: CASIPGDSGANVLTF. Written as DNA, the CDR3 is TGTGCCAGCATTCCAGGGGACTCTGGGGCCAACGTCCTGACTTTC.

This chain connects TRBV28 to TRBJ1-4; possibly TRBD1 for D (5 bases). The length of the CDR3 is 12 residues. The germline gives CDR1 MDHEN, CDR2 SYDVKM. With 8 bases removed from V and 5 bases from J, the gap between germline ends came to 9 bases. This CDR3 reads CASWAGNEKLFF. CDR3 in DNA: TGTGCCAGCTGGGCAGGGAATGAAAAACTGTTTTTT. Drawing the rest from reference TRBV28 and TRBJ1-4, the complete variable domain is DVKVTQSSRYLVKRTGEKVFLECVQDMDHENMFWYRQDPGLGLRLIYFSYDVKMKEKGDIPEGYSVSREKKERFSLILESASTNQTSMYLCASWAGNEKLFFGSGTQLSVL.

V usage is TRBV25-1 and J usage is TRBJ2-1, with TRBD2 as a possible D gene (5 bases). Trimming stripped 0 bases from V and 9 bases from J, with 15 bases between. Germline V gene sequence: CDR1 MGHDK, CDR2 SYGVNS. This CDR3 contains 15 residues. For the CDR3, the DNA is TGTGCCAGCAGTGAATATTCACTAGGGCTAGGTGAGCAGTTCTTC. It specifies CASSEYSLGLGEQFF.

This chain connects TRBV30 to TRBJ2-3; 10 bases fit TRBD2. The J segment lost 1 base and the V segment lost 4 bases, leaving 2 bases of the junction unmatched. This CDR3 spans 14 amino acids. Germline CDR1 and CDR2: GTSNPN and SVGIG (reference sequence). Written as DNA, the CDR3 is TGTGCCTGGACCGGGACTAGCGGCACAGATACGCAGTATTTT. Protein product: CAWTGTSGTDTQYF.

This clone is a singleton in its sample. This rearrangement joins TRBV30 to TRBJ1-2; no clear D. Trimming left V 3 bases short and J 2 bases short, with 7 bases between. The germline V gene has CDR1 GTSNPN and CDR2 SVGIG (reference sequence). This CDR3 spans 12 amino acids. The CDR3 nucleotides read TGTGCCTGGAGCCGGGGAAACTATGGCTACACCTTC. Residues: CAWSRGNYGYTF.

The chain combines TRBV10-2 with TRBJ2-7; 9 nucleotides match TRBD1. The CDR3 sequence is 13 residues long. CDR1 and CDR2 from the germline V gene are WSHSY and SAAADI. Trimming cost V 5 bases and J 7 bases; bases outside gene matches: 6. The CDR3 region is CASSLNRGPEQYF. The CDR3 region has the DNA TGCGCCAGCAGTCTCAACAGGGGGCCAGAGCAGTACTTC.

This chain connects TRBV27 to TRBJ2-5; no clear D gene. The CDR3 length is 11 residues. CDR1 MNHEY and CDR2 SMNVEV come from the germline V gene (reference sequence). The V gene lost 5 bases and the J gene lost 4 bases, with 5 bases spanning the gap. DNA of the CDR3: TGTGCCAGCAGTACTGGAGAGACCCAGTACTTC. This gives the protein CASSTGETQYF.

The J gene is TRBJ2-7, the V gene TRBV6-1, with D possibly TRBD2 on 6 matching bases. This CDR3 comprises 13 residues. Trimming removed 11 bases from V and 2 bases from J, with 16 bases in between. The germline V gene encodes CDR1 MNHNS and CDR2 SASEGT. CDR3 in DNA: TGTGCCGCACTCGGAGGGTTGACCTACGAGCAGTACTTC. It translates to CAALGGLTYEQYF.

V and J are TRBV25-1 and TRBJ1-6; the match to TRBD1 covers 8 bases. The germline V gene has CDR1 MGHDK and CDR2 SYGVNS. V shed 1 base and J 10 bases; nucleotides not matched to a gene: 6. The CDR3 sequence is 15 residues long. The CDR3 protein is CASSEFGTGWSPLHF. CDR3 coding DNA: TGTGCCAGCAGTGAATTCGGGACAGGTTGGTCACCCCTCCACTTT. The full variable domain, completed using reference TRBV25-1 and TRBJ1-6, is EADIYQTPRYLVIGTGKKITLECSQTMGHDKMYWYQQDPGMELHLIHYSYGVNSTEKGDLSSESTVSRIRTEHFPLTLESARPSHTSQYLCASSEFGTGWSPLHFGNGTRLTVT.

This clone has just one count. This chain links TRBV28 with TRBJ1-3; D is perhaps TRBD1 (5 bases). Trimming shortened V by 6 bases and J by 7 bases, and 10 bases separated the two germline ends. Germline loops: CDR1 MDHEN, CDR2 SYDVKM. This CDR3 region has 12 residues. The CDR3 spells CASRQGSNTIYF. The CDR3 DNA is TGTGCCAGCAGGCAGGGTTCTAACACCATATATTTT.

The V call is TRBV27, the J call TRBJ1-5; the match to TRBD1 covers 9 bases. The CDR3 has 15 residues. Germline values: CDR1 MNHEY, CDR2 SMNVEV (reference sequence). V lost 6 bases, J lost 6 bases, and 9 bases stayed unmatched. CDR3 sequence (DNA): TGTGCCAGCAGCGGGGGACAGGGAGGTTTTCAGCCCCAGCATTTT. Its translation is CASSGGQGGFQPQHF.

This chain uses TRBV19 with TRBJ1-5, with D possibly TRBD1 on 5 matching bases. CDR3 length: 16 amino acids. The germline gives CDR1 LNHDA, CDR2 SQIVND (reference sequence). Trimming shortened V by 5 bases and J by 1 base, and 15 bases separated the two germline ends. CDR3 protein: CASSSWGRSSNQPQHF. CDR3 sequence (DNA): TGTGCCAGTAGTTCTTGGGGCAGGTCGAGCAATCAGCCCCAGCATTTT.

This chain links TRBV11-2 with TRBJ2-1; 9 bases are shared with TRBD2. The V gene end was trimmed by 9 bases and the J gene end by 6 bases; junction bases not matched to a gene: 24. The CDR3 loop spans 19 amino acids. Per germline, CDR1 SGHAT and CDR2 FQNNGV. CDR3 amino acids: CASTSGREGYLPGFNEQFF. The CDR3 DNA sequence: TGTGCCAGTACCTCCGGGCGGGAGGGCTACCTACCGGGTTTCAATGAGCAGTTCTTC.

The chain links TRBV29-1 to TRBJ2-1; 10 positions match TRBD2. CDR3 length: 16 amino acids. J lost 4 bases, V lost 4 bases, and 10 bases had no gene match. CDR1 and CDR2 (germline): SQVTM, ANQGSEA. The chain's CDR3 is CSVVGLAEMEYNEQFF. As DNA, the CDR3 is TGCAGCGTTGTCGGACTAGCGGAAATGGAGTACAATGAGCAGTTCTTC.

The V call is TRBV5-4, the J call TRBJ2-5; 8 bases map to TRBD1. The CDR3 spans 15 residues. V gave up 4 bases and J gave up 2 bases; unmatched junction bases: 7. Germline CDR1 reads SGHNT; CDR2 reads YYREEE (reference sequence). CDR3 nucleotides: TGTGCCAGCAGCCCAGGGGGCCCGACTCAAGAGACCCAGTACTTC. The encoded protein is CASSPGGPTQETQYF.

This rearrangement joins TRBV11-2 to TRBJ2-7; the D gene is possibly TRBD1 (5 bases). This CDR3 has 15 residues. Germline V gene lookup returns CDR1 SGHAT and CDR2 FQNNGV. Trimming left V 1 base short and J 4 bases short, with 14 bases between. CDR3 residues: CASSLGNPGRYEQYF. CDR3 nucleotide sequence: TGTGCCAGCAGCTTAGGAAACCCAGGGCGGTACGAGCAGTACTTC.

This chain joins TRBV27 and TRBJ1-2; D is ambiguous. Germline lookup yields CDR1 MNHEY and CDR2 SMNVEV (reference sequence). The CDR3 sequence is 13 residues long. Trimming took off 3 bases at V and 6 bases at J, with 11 bases between the two ends. CDR3 protein: CASSFMGRNGYTF. CDR3 in DNA: TGTGCCAGCAGTTTTATGGGCCGGAATGGCTACACCTTC.

The gene calls are TRBV27 and TRBJ2-5; 8 nucleotides align to TRBD1. The V and J ends lost 3 bases and 2 bases, in that order; junction bases with no gene match: 2. The V gene's germline CDR1 is MNHEY and CDR2 SMNVEV (reference sequence). This CDR3 contains 14 residues. CDR3 coding DNA: TGTGCCAGCAGTTTCTGGGACAGGCAAGAGACCCAGTACTTC. Translation: CASSFWDRQETQYF.

This chain joins TRBV15 and TRBJ1-1, with a possible D match to TRBD1 (5 bases). The V end lost 0 bases, the J end lost 0 bases, and 14 bases lay between the germline ends. This CDR3 spans 17 amino acids. CDR1 is LNHNV and CDR2 is YYDKDF in the germline V gene (reference sequence). As DNA, the CDR3 is TGTGCCACCAGCAGAGAAGGGTCGGCAGGGATGAACACTGAAGCTTTCTTT. Its translation is CATSREGSAGMNTEAFF.

The chain recombines TRBV6-5 with TRBJ1-6; D perhaps matches TRBD1 (5 bases). Trimming removed 2 bases from V and 15 bases from J, with 14 bases in between. Germline V gives CDR1 MNHEY, CDR2 SVGAGI. The CDR3 runs to 13 residues. CDR3 nucleotide sequence: TGTGCCAGCAGTTACCCGCAGTCGGGGGGCCTCCACTTT. Translation gives CASSYPQSGGLHF.